Following are 18 T cell receptor beta chains from one sample sequenced in a study of cytomegalovirus exposure and HLA in healthy donors. The PCR had 60 Vbeta and 13 Jbeta primers. Only in-frame clones appear in the TCRdb table, and some are missing; sequencing was by immunoSEQ multiplex PCR. The sample holds 90,000 to 120,000 clones, approximately 80% seen once. The sample consisted of PBMCs. The receptor source for this set is a woman between 18 and 29 years old in good health and CMV-seronegative.

This chain joins TRBV30 and TRBJ1-5; D gene ambiguous. The CDR3 has 15 residues. Trimming removed 1 base from V and 6 bases from J, with 16 bases in between. Germline CDR1 GTSNPN, CDR2 SVGIG (reference sequence). DNA for the CDR3: TGTGCCTGGAGTGATATGCCCGGTCGGGGTCAGCCCCAGCATTTT. Translating it yields CAWSDMPGRGQPQHF.

The chain recombines TRBV19 with TRBJ2-6, with D tentatively TRBD1 (5 bases). The germline V and J ends were trimmed by 3 bases and 0 bases, with 12 bases remaining between them. The CDR3 runs 17 residues. Germline V gene sequence: CDR1 LNHDA, CDR2 SQIVND (reference sequence). CDR3 sequence (DNA): TGTGCCAGTAGTATCCCCGGACATTACTCTGGGGCCAACGTCCTGACTTTC. The encoded protein is CASSIPGHYSGANVLTF.

The chain employs TRBV28 and TRBJ2-1; possibly TRBD2 for D (6 bases). The CDR3 runs 12 residues. V lost 11 bases to trimming and J lost 0 bases, with 8 bases between them. The germline V gene encodes CDR1 MDHEN and CDR2 SYDVKM. CDR3 nucleotide sequence: TGTGCCGCGGGGCTCTCCTACAATGAGCAGTTCTTC. This codes for CAAGLSYNEQFF.

The CDR3 loop reads CASSLDRGHGETQYF. The CDR3 DNA reads as TGTGCCAGCAGCCTTGACAGGGGGCATGGGGAGACCCAGTACTTC. The V gene is TRBV11-1, the J gene TRBJ2-5; TRBD1 agrees at 10 bases. The CDR3 loop spans 15 amino acids. CDR1 and CDR2 from the germline V gene are SGHAT and FQDESV (reference sequence). The V and J ends lost 5 bases and 5 bases, in that order; junction bases with no gene match: 8.

The chain couples TRBV6-1 to TRBJ2-5, with D perhaps TRBD2 (5 bases). The CDR3 has 17 residues. Trimming pared 1 base from V and 1 base from J, leaving 16 bases between. Germline lookup yields CDR1 MNHNS and CDR2 SASEGT. CDR3 loop: CASSEDPLGRIQETQYF. Here the CDR3 DNA reads TGTGCCAGCAGTGAAGACCCACTAGGACGGATCCAAGAGACCCAGTACTTC.

This clone was counted a few times. The chain couples TRBV2 to TRBJ1-3, with D unresolved. Germline assignment: CDR1 SNHLY and CDR2 FYNNEI. The ends were cut back, 7 bases at V and 0 bases at J, with 10 bases in the middle. This CDR3 contains 14 residues. The CDR3 DNA reads TGTGCCAGCACATTTGGGCGCTCTGGAAACACCATATATTTT. Amino acids: CASTFGRSGNTIYF.

This clone has a handful of counts. V usage is TRBV9 and J usage is TRBJ1-2; TRBD1 might be the D (6 bases). CDR3 size: 19 residues. CDR1 is SGDLS and CDR2 is YYNGEE in the germline V gene. Trimming removed 0 bases from V and 1 base from J, with 22 bases in between. CDR3 bases: TGTGCCAGCAGCGTAGAATCGGTGGAAAGGGACAACTATAACTATGGCTACACCTTC. It translates to CASSVESVERDNYNYGYTF. Filled out from reference TRBV9 and TRBJ1-2, the complete variable domain reads DSGVTQTPKHLITATGQRVTLRCSPRSGDLSVYWYQQSLDQGLQFLIQYYNGEERAKGNILERFSAQQFPDLHSELNLSSLELGDSALYFCASSVESVERDNYNYGYTFGSGTRLTVV.

The J gene is TRBJ2-4, the V gene TRBV7-8; a possible D gene is TRBD2 (5 bases). V was shortened by 5 bases and J by 6 bases, with 17 bases between the two germline ends. Germline V lookup: CDR1 SGHVS, CDR2 FQNEAQ. This CDR3 region has 15 residues. In nucleotides, the CDR3 is TGTGCCAGCAGCCCAGACCCAGCGGCAGGAAACATTCAGTACTTC. Amino acid sequence: CASSPDPAAGNIQYF.

This rearrangement joins TRBV19 to TRBJ1-4; D might be TRBD1 (6 bases). The germline CDR1 and CDR2 sequences are LNHDA and SQIVND (reference sequence). The ends were cut back, 7 bases at V and 0 bases at J, with 18 bases in the middle. The CDR3 loop spans 17 amino acids. The CDR3 here is CASKNQGTTATNEKLFF. DNA of the CDR3: TGTGCCAGTAAGAATCAGGGGACTACCGCAACTAATGAAAAACTGTTTTTT.

The J gene is TRBJ1-5, the V gene TRBV6-6, with D tentatively TRBD1 (5 bases). The CDR3 is 14 amino acids. Looked up from germline, CDR1 is MNHNY and CDR2 is SVGAGI (reference sequence). Trimming stripped 2 bases from V and 4 bases from J, with 9 bases between. CDR3 protein: CASSYGAGNQPQHF. Written as DNA, the CDR3 is TGTGCCAGCAGTTACGGGGCAGGGAATCAGCCCCAGCATTTT.

In its sample, this clone was seen a few times. This chain uses TRBV4-2 with TRBJ1-4, with a weak D call TRBD1 (5 bases). The length of the CDR3 is 15 residues. Germline lookup yields CDR1 LGHNA and CDR2 YNFKEQ. Trimming stripped 0 bases from V and 13 bases from J, with 18 bases between. Here the CDR3 reads CASSQDPYGAKGLFF. For the CDR3, the DNA is TGTGCCAGCAGCCAAGATCCTTATGGGGCTAAGGGACTGTTTTTT.

This clone has only a few counts. V gene TRBV19 combines with J gene TRBJ2-7, with 9 bases identical to TRBD1. The CDR3 contains 14 residues. With V trimmed by 3 bases and J by 2 bases, 2 bases remained unmatched. Germline-derived CDR1 and CDR2 are LNHDA and SQIVND (reference sequence). In DNA form, the CDR3 reads TGTGCCAGTAGTATGGGACAGGGCGCCTACGAGCAGTACTTC. Its translation is CASSMGQGAYEQYF.

The CDR3 region has the DNA TGTGCCAGCAGCTTGGGGGGAGTATTACAAAACATTCAGTACTTC. It encodes CASSLGGVLQNIQYF. The chain uses TRBV5-4 and TRBJ2-4; weak D call: TRBD2 (5 bases). Trimming cost V 0 bases and J 5 bases, with 12 bases left between them. The CDR3 length is 15 residues. Germline CDR1 and CDR2: SGHNT and YYREEE (reference sequence).

This clone was seen just once. The CDR3 here is CASSFGYRGAGVNYEQYF. DNA of the CDR3: TGTGCCAGCAGCTTCGGTTATAGAGGGGCAGGGGTTAACTACGAGCAGTACTTC. The chain joins TRBV7-8 to TRBJ2-7; perhaps TRBD1 as D (6 bases). Germline loops: CDR1 SGHVS, CDR2 FQNEAQ. This CDR3 is built from 18 residues. The V end lost 3 bases, the J end lost 3 bases, and 24 bases lay between the germline ends.

V gene TRBV11-2 combines with J gene TRBJ2-1; 8 positions match TRBD1. Unmatched junction bases numbered 16, after V lost 5 bases and J lost 4 bases. The CDR3 has 18 amino acids. Looked up from germline, CDR1 is SGHAT and CDR2 is FQNNGV. CDR3 region: CASSPNRVRGHNYNEQFF. Here the CDR3 DNA reads TGTGCCAGCAGCCCCAATCGGGTCAGGGGGCATAATTACAATGAGCAGTTCTTC.

CDR3 in amino acids: CASSSMGGSEAFF. As DNA, the CDR3 is TGCGCCAGCAGCTCCATGGGGGGTTCTGAAGCTTTCTTT. The gene calls are TRBV5-1 and TRBJ1-1; maybe TRBD1 (5 bases). The CDR3 is 13 residues long. The V gene lost 3 bases and the J gene lost 6 bases, with 12 bases spanning the gap. Germline V gives CDR1 SGHRS, CDR2 YFSETQ. Full variable domain (missing parts from reference TRBV5-1 and TRBJ1-1): KAGVTQTPRYLIKTRGQQVTLSCSPISGHRSVSWYQQTPGQGLQFLFEYFSETQRNKGNFPGRFSGRQFSNSRSEMNVSTLELGDSALYLCASSSMGGSEAFFGQGTRLTVV.

The rearrangement links TRBV13 to TRBJ2-7, with TRBD1 identical over 7 bases. The CDR3 contains 13 residues. CDR1 and CDR2 (germline): PRHDT, FYEKMQ (reference sequence). The junction had 7 bases not matched to a gene; V was cut back by 8 bases and J by 3 bases. The CDR3 region has the DNA TGTGCCAGCGGCCGGGACAGCAACTACGAGCAGTACTTC. The encoded protein is CASGRDSNYEQYF.

The CDR3: CASSLLAGGLTDTQYF. The DNA of the CDR3 is TGTGCCAGCAGCCTTCTAGCGGGGGGGCTCACAGATACGCAGTATTTT. The V gene is TRBV7-3, the J gene TRBJ2-3, with TRBD2 matching 12 bases. CDR1 SGHTA and CDR2 FQGTGA come from the germline V gene. With 5 bases clipped from V and 2 bases from J, the junction kept 5 bases outside the gene matches. The CDR3 runs 16 residues.